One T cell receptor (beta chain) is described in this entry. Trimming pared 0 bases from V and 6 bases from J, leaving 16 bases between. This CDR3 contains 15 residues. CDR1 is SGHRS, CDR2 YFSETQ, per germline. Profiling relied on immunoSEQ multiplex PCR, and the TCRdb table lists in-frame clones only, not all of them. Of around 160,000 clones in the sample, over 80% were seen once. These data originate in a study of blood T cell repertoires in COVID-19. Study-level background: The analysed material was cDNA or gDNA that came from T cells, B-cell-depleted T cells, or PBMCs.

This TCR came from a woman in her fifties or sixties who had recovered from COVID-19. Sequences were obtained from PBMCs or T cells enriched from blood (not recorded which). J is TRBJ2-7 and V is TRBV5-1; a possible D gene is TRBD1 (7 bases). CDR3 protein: CASSLEGTAGGEQYF. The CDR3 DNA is TGCGCCAGCAGCTTGGAGGGGACAGCGGGTGGCGAGCAGTACTTC.